This entry is about one TCR beta chain. The data derive from a study of control samples from healthy donors and cancer patients. Germline trimming cut 1 base from V and 3 bases from J; bases unmatched to any gene: 4. Germline-derived CDR1 and CDR2 are LNHDA and SQIVND (reference sequence). The length of the CDR3 is 15 residues. Clones were read by immunoSEQ multiplex PCR, and TCRdb kept only the in-frame ones, dropping some. The sample carries 100,000 to 150,000 clones, roughly 91% recorded once. This chain uses TRBV19 with TRBJ2-7; 9 bases are a match to TRBD2. The origin of this receptor is a man in his fifties or sixties with head and neck cancer. The sample was PBMCs. CDR3 DNA: TGTGCCAGTAGTATAGGGCTAGCGGGGATCTACGAGCAGTACTTC. Its translation is CASSIGLAGIYEQYF.